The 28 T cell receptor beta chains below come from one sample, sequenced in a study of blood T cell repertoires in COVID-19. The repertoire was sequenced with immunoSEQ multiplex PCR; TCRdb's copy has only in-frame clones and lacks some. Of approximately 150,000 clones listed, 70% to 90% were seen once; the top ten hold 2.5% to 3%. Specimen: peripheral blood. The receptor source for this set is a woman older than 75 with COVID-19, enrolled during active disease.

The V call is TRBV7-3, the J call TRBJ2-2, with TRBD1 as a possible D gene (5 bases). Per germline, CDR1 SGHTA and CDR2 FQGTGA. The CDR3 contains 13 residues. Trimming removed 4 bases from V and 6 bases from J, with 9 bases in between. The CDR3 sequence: CASSSMTAGELFF. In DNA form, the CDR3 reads TGTGCCAGCAGCTCTATGACAGCCGGGGAGCTGTTTTTT. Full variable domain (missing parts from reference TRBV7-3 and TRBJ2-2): GAGVSQTPSNKVTEKGKYVELRCDPISGHTALYWYRQSLGQGPEFLIYFQGTGAADDSGLPNDRFFAVRPEGSVSTLKIQRTERGDSAVYLCASSSMTAGELFFGEGSRLTVL.

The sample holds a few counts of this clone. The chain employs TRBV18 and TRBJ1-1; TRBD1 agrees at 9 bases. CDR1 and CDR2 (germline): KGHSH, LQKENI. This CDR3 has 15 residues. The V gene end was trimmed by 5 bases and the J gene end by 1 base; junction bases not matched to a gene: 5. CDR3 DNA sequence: TGTGCCAGCTCATCCCTGGGACAGGGGAACACTGAAGCTTTCTTT. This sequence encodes CASSSLGQGNTEAFF. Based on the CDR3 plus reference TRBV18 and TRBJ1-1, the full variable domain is NAGVMQNPRHLVRRRGQEARLRCSPMKGHSHVYWYRQLPEEGLKFMVYLQKENIIDESGMPKERFSAEFPKEGPSILRIQQVVRGDSAAYFCASSSLGQGNTEAFFGQGTRLTVV.

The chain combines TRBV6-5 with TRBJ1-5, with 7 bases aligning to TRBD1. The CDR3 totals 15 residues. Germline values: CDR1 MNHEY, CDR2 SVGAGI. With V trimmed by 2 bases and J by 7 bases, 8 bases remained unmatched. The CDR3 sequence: CASSYVGGRDQPQHF. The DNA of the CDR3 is TGTGCCAGCAGTTACGTAGGGGGCAGGGACCAGCCCCAGCATTTT.

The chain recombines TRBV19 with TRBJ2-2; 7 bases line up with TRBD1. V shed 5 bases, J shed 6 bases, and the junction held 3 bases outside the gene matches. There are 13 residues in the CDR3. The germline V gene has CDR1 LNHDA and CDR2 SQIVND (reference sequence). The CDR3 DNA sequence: TGTGCCAGTAGTGTACAGGGGCCCGGGGAGCTGTTTTTT. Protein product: CASSVQGPGELFF.

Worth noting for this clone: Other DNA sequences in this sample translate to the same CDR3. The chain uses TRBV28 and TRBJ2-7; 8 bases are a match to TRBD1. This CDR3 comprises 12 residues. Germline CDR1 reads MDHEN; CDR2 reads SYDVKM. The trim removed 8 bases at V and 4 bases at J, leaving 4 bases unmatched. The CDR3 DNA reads TGTGCCAGCCGTACAGGGGGGTACGAGCAGTACTTC. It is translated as CASRTGGYEQYF.

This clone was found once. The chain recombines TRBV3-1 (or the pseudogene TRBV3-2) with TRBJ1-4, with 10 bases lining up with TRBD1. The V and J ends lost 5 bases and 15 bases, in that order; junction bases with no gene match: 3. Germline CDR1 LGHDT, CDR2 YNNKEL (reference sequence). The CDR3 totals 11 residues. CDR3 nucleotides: TGTGCCAGCAGCTTCGGGACAGGGGTGTTTTTT. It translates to CASSFGTGVFF.

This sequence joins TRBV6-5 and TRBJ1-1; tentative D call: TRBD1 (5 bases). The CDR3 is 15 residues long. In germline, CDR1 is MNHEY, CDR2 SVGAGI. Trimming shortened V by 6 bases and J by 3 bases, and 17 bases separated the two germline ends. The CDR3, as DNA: TGTGCCAGCAGCGATTCGGGGGACTGGGACACTGAAGCTTTCTTT. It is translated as CASSDSGDWDTEAFF.

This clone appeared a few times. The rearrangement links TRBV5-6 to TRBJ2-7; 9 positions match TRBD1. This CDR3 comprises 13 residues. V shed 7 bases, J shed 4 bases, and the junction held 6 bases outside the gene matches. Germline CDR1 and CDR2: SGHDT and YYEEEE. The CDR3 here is CASWGQGDYEQYF. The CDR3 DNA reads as TGTGCCAGCTGGGGACAGGGAGATTACGAGCAGTACTTC.

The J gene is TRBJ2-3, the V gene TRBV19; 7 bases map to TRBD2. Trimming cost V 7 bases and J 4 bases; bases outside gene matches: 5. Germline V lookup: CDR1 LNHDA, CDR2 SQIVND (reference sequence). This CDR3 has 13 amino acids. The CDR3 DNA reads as TGTGCCAGTACGGGTCGGGGGGCAGATACGCAGTATTTT. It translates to CASTGRGADTQYF.

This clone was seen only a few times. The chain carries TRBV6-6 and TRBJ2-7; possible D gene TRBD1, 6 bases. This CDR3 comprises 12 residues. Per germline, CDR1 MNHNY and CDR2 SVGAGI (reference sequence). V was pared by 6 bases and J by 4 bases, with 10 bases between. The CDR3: CASRKQGYEQYF. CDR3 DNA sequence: TGTGCCAGCAGAAAACAGGGATACGAGCAGTACTTC.

The CDR3, as DNA: TGTGCCATCAGTGGGAGACAGGGGAACACCGGGGAGCTGTTTTTT. The encoded protein is CAISGRQGNTGELFF. The chain carries TRBV10-3 and TRBJ2-2, with 7 positions matching TRBD1. The CDR3 totals 15 residues. Germline CDR1 ENHRY, CDR2 SYGVKD. The ends lost 4 bases at V and 1 base at J; junction bases unmatched: 3.

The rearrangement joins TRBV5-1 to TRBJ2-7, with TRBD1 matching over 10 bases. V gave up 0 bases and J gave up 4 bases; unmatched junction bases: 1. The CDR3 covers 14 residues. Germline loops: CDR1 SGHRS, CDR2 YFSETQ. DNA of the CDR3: TGCGCCAGCAGCTTGGGACAGGGGGCTTACGAGCAGTACTTC. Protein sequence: CASSLGQGAYEQYF.

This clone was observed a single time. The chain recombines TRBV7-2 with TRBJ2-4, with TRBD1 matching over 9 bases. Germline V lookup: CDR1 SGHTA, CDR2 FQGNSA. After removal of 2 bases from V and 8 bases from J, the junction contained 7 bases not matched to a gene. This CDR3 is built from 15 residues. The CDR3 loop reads CASSLTGQGRDIQYF. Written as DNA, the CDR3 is TGTGCCAGCAGCTTAACGGGACAGGGTCGGGACATTCAGTACTTC. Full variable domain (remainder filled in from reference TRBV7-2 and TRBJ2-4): GAGVSQSPSNKVTEKGKDVELRCDPISGHTALYWYRQSLGQGLEFLIYFQGNSAPDKSGLPSDRFSAERTGGSVSTLTIQRTQQEDSAVYLCASSLTGQGRDIQYFGAGTRLSVL.

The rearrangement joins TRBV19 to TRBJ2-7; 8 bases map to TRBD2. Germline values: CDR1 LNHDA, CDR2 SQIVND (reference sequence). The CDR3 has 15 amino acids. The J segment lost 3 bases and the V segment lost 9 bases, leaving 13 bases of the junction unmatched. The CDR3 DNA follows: TGTGCCAGCCCTAGAGACACCGGGAGGGTCTACGAGCAGTACTTC. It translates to CASPRDTGRVYEQYF.

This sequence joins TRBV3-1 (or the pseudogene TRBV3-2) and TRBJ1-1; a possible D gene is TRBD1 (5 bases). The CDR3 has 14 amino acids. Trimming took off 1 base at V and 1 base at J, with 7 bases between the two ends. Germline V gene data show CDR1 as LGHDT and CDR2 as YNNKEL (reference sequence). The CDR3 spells CASSQGGGNTEAFF. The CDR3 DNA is TGTGCCAGCAGCCAAGGGGGCGGGAACACTGAAGCTTTCTTT.

CDR3 residues: CAWSKGTDTQYF. The CDR3 nucleotides read TGTGCCTGGAGTAAGGGGACAGATACGCAGTATTTT. The rearrangement joins TRBV30 to TRBJ2-3; TRBD1 is a possible D gene (5 bases). CDR3 size: 12 residues. The V gene lost 2 bases and the J gene lost 3 bases, with 6 bases spanning the gap. Looked up from germline, CDR1 is GTSNPN and CDR2 is SVGIG (reference sequence).

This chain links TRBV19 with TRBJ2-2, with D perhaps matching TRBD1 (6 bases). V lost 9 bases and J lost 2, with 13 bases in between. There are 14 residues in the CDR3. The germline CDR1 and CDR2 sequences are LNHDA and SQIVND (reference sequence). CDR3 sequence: CASNNRENTGELFF. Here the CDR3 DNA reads TGTGCCAGCAATAACAGGGAAAACACCGGGGAGCTGTTTTTT.

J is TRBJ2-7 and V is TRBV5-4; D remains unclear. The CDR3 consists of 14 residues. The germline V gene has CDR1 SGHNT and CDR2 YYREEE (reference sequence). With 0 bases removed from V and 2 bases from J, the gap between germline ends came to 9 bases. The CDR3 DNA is TGTGCCAGCAGCTTGGACCTACCCCCCTACGAGCAGTACTTC. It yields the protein CASSLDLPPYEQYF.

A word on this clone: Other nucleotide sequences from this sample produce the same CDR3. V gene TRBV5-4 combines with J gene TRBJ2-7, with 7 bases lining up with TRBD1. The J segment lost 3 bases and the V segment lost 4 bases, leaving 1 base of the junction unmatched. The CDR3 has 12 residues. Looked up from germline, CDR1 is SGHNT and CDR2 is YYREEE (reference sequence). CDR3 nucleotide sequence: TGTGCCAGCAGCCGGGACAGCTACGAGCAGTACTTC. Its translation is CASSRDSYEQYF.

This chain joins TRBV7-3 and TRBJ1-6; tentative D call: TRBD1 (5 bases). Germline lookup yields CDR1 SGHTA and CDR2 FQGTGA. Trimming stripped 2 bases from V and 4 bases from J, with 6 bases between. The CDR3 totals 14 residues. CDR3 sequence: CASSLGAYNSPLHF. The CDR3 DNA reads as TGTGCCAGCAGCTTAGGGGCTTATAATTCACCCCTCCACTTT.

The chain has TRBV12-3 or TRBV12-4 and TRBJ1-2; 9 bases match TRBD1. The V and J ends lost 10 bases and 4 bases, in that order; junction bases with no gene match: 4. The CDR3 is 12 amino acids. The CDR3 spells CATSDRGYGYTF. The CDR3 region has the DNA TGTGCCACCTCGGACAGGGGCTATGGCTACACCTTC.

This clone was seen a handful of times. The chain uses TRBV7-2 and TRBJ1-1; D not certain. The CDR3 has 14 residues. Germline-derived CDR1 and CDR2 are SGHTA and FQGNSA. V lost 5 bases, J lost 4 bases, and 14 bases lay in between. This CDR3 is CASSALWGGTEAFF. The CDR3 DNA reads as TGTGCCAGCAGCGCCCTCTGGGGAGGCACTGAAGCTTTCTTT.

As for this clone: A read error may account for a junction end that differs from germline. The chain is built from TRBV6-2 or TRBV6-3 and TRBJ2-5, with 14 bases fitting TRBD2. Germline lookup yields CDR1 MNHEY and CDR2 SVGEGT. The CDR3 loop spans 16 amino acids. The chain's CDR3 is CASSPGLAGGQGTQYF. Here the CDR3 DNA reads TGTGCCAGCAGCCCCGGACTAGCGGGGGGACAAGGGACCCAGTACTTC.

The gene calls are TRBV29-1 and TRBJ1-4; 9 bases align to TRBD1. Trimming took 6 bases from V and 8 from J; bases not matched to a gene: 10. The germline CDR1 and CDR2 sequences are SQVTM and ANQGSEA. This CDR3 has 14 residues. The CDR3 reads CSVGGDREGEKLFF. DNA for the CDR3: TGCAGCGTCGGGGGGGACAGGGAAGGAGAAAAACTGTTTTTT.

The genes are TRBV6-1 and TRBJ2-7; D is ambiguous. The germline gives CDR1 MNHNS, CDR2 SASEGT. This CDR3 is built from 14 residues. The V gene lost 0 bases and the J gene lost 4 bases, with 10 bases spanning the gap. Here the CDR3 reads CASSEALALYEQYF. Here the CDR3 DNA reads TGTGCCAGCAGTGAAGCGTTGGCCTTATACGAGCAGTACTTC.

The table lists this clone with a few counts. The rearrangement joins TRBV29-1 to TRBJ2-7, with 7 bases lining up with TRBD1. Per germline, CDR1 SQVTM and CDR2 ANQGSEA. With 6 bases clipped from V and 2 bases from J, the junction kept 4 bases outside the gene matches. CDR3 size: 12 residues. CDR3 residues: CSVLTGPYEQYF. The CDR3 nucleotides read TGCAGCGTCCTGACAGGGCCCTACGAGCAGTACTTC.

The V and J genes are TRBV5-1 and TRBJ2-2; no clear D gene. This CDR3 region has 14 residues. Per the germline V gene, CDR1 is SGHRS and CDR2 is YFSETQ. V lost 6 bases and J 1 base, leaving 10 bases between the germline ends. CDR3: CASKLTVNTGELFF. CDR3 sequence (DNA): TGCGCCAGCAAGCTAACGGTGAACACCGGGGAGCTGTTTTTT.

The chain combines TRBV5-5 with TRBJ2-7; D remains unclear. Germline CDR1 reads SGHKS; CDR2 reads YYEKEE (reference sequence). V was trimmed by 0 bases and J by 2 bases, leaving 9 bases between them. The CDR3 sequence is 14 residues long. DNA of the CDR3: TGTGCCAGCAGCTTGGTTCCACTGCCCTACGAGCAGTACTTC. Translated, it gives CASSLVPLPYEQYF. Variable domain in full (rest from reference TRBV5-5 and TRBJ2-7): DAGVTQSPTHLIKTRGQQVTLRCSPISGHKSVSWYQQVLGQGPQFIFQYYEKEERGRGNFPDRFSARQFPNYSSELNVNALLLGDSALYLCASSLVPLPYEQYFGPGTRLTVT.